The rows below give T cell receptor beta chains drawn from one sample of a study of regulatory T cells in long-lasting Graves disease. A single record per CDR3 protein comes from TCRdb applying MiXCR to the multiplex PCR reads. The table has about 420,000 distinct CDR3 sequences, about a sixth seen once; the top ten hold 20% to 25%. This sample also appeared in a second study, on T cells in Graves' hyperthyroidism and ophthalmopathy.

Sequenced material: peripheral blood mononuclear cells (PBMCs), taken at new diagnosis, from a patient treated with antithyroid drugs. The receptors originated from a woman younger than 30 with Graves disease. The CDR3 runs from the conserved cysteine through the conserved F or W. The order of the fields is J gene, V gene, D gene, clone size, CDR3 protein, CDR3 DNA. D genes are given only for firm matches. Clone size is shown for a subset of rows, as once, few, many or a class of expanded clone.

TRBJ2-1,TRBV11-2,-,-,CASSVIPGPVYNEQFF,TGTGCCAGCAGCGTTATCCCGGGGCCGGTCTACAATGAGCAGTTCTTC
TRBJ2-5,TRBV2,TRBD1,many,CASSEGQGIKTQYF,TGTGCCAGCAGTGAAGGACAGGGGATCAAGACCCAGTACTTC
TRBJ1-2,TRBV2,-,few,CASRGISTNYGYTF,TGTGCCAGCAGGGGGATTTCAACTAACTATGGCTACACCTTC
TRBJ1-4,TRBV28,TRBD1,many,CASSLPRGQEGEKLFF,TGTGCCAGCAGTTTACCCCGGGGACAGGAGGGTGAAAAACTGTTTTTT
TRBJ2-3,TRBV20-1,TRBD2,many,CSARDQTSDSTDTQYF,TGCAGTGCTAGAGACCAGACTAGCGATAGCACAGATACGCAGTATTTT
TRBJ2-1,TRBV7-9,TRBD2,-,CASSPYGLAGGVNEQFF,TGTGCCAGCAGCCCATACGGACTAGCGGGAGGGGTCAATGAGCAGTTCTTC
TRBJ2-1,TRBV24-1,TRBD1,many,CATSDRTGDFVGEQFF,TGTGCCACCAGTGATAGGACAGGGGATTTCGTAGGTGAGCAGTTCTTC
TRBJ2-7,TRBV12-3/TRBV12-4,-,many,CASSPSGTPTWTNEQYF,TGTGCCAGCAGTCCCTCCGGGACTCCGACTTGGACGAACGAGCAGTACTTC
TRBJ1-5,TRBV28,-,many,CASSSRDQPQHF,TGTGCCAGCAGTTCCAGGGACCAGCCCCAGCATTTT
TRBJ2-6,TRBV5-1,TRBD1,few,CASSLTTAGTGGFGANVLTF,TGCGCCAGCAGCTTGACCACGGCCGGGACAGGGGGCTTTGGGGCCAACGTCCTGACTTTC
TRBJ2-7,TRBV7-2,-,many,CASSTSGRDSYEQYF,TGTGCCAGCAGCACCTCCGGGCGGGACTCCTACGAGCAGTACTTC
TRBJ2-3,TRBV18,-,-,CASSPRQGNTDTQYF,TGTGCCAGCTCACCAAGGCAGGGGAACACAGATACGCAGTATTTT
TRBJ2-3,TRBV5-1,-,many,CASSFGEIGTDTQYF,TGCGCCAGCAGCTTCGGGGAGATCGGGACAGATACGCAGTATTTT
TRBJ2-2,TRBV28,-,-,CASSFGPRQGTGELFF,TGTGCCAGCAGTTTTGGTCCCCGGCAGGGGACCGGGGAGCTGTTTTTT
TRBJ2-5,TRBV15,TRBD2,-,CATSRDGTSGGKETQYF,TGTGCCACCAGCAGAGATGGGACTAGCGGGGGGAAAGAGACCCAGTACTTC
TRBJ2-1,TRBV3-1,-,many,CASSQDPETSNEQFF,TGTGCCAGCAGCCAAGACCCGGAGACAAGTAATGAGCAGTTCTTC
TRBJ1-2,TRBV27,-,many,CASSSRDSYGYTF,TGTGCCAGCAGTTCCCGGGACTCCTATGGCTACACCTTC
TRBJ1-5,TRBV7-2,-,many,CASSYHSNSNQPQHF,TGTGCCAGCAGCTACCACAGTAATAGCAATCAGCCCCAGCATTTT
TRBJ2-5,TRBV24-1,-,-,CATSDFGVRTQETQYF,TGTGCCACCAGTGATTTTGGGGTCAGGACCCAAGAGACCCAGTACTTC
TRBJ2-7,TRBV3-1,-,many,CASSQLYEQYF,TGTGCCAGCAGCCAACTCTACGAGCAGTACTTC
TRBJ2-7,TRBV28,TRBD2,-,CASSPFSGSGYEQYF,TGTGCCAGCAGTCCTTTTAGCGGGAGCGGCTACGAGCAGTACTTC
TRBJ1-5,TRBV5-8,-,few,CASSLRREGLNQPQHF,TGTGCCAGCAGCTTGAGGAGGGAAGGCCTGAATCAGCCCCAGCATTTT
TRBJ2-5,TRBV2,-,many,CASSESPGRETQYF,TGTGCCAGCAGTGAGTCCCCGGGGCGGGAGACCCAGTACTTC
TRBJ1-5,TRBV20-1,-,-,CSARGPHNQPQHF,TGCAGTGCTAGGGGGCCCCATAATCAGCCCCAGCATTTT
TRBJ1-4,TRBV4-3,-,few,CASSQALGQVGGEKLFF,TGCGCCAGCAGCCAAGCCCTGGGGCAGGTGGGGGGCGAAAAACTGTTTTTT
TRBJ2-4,TRBV29-1,-,many,CSAAMGSKNIQYF,TGCAGCGCCGCCATGGGTTCGAAAAACATTCAGTACTTC
TRBJ2-1,TRBV28,-,-,CASSPLGLAIYNEQFF,TGTGCCAGCAGTCCCCTGGGGCTAGCGATCTACAATGAGCAGTTCTTC
TRBJ2-1,TRBV11-3,TRBD1,many,CASSFSWTGEDNEQFF,TGTGCCAGCAGCTTTTCCTGGACAGGGGAAGACAATGAGCAGTTCTTC
TRBJ2-1,TRBV20-1,TRBD2,many,CSAYSSGAYNEQFF,TGCAGTGCATATTCTAGCGGGGCTTACAATGAGCAGTTCTTC
TRBJ2-5,TRBV5-1,TRBD1,-,CASSFGQVGETQHF,TGCGCCAGCAGCTTCGGACAGGTGGGGGAGACCCAGCACTTC
TRBJ1-2,TRBV7-2,-,many,CASSNPGFGGYTF,TGTGCCAGCAGCAACCCAGGCTTTGGAGGCTACACCTTC
TRBJ1-1,TRBV19,-,-,CASSIDSGSPNTEAFF,TGTGCCAGTAGTATAGATTCGGGTAGTCCGAACACTGAAGCTTTCTTT
TRBJ2-7,TRBV19,TRBD2,few,CASSLDAGTSGYEQYF,TGTGCCAGTAGCCTCGACGCCGGGACTAGCGGGTACGAGCAGTACTTC
TRBJ1-3,TRBV5-1,TRBD1,-,CASSWDRADSGNTIYF,TGCGCCAGCAGCTGGGACAGGGCGGACTCTGGAAACACCATATATTTT
TRBJ2-5,TRBV11-2,-,many,CASSLAGHSETQYF,TGTGCCAGCAGCTTAGCGGGACATTCAGAGACCCAGTACTTC
TRBJ2-5,TRBV18,-,few,CASSPDGGSETQYF,TGTGCCAGCTCACCTGACGGCGGATCAGAGACCCAGTACTTC
TRBJ2-1,TRBV28,-,many,CASSLPTTTDHEQFF,TGTGCCAGCAGTTTACCAACCACGACAGATCATGAGCAGTTCTTC
TRBJ2-2,TRBV6-2/TRBV6-3,TRBD2,few,CASSHRLAGGRGGELFF,TGTGCCAGCAGCCACCGACTAGCGGGAGGCCGGGGCGGGGAGCTGTTTTTT
TRBJ2-7,TRBV7-2,-,many,CASNLTPGSYEQYF,TGTGCCAGCAACCTGACACCCGGCTCCTACGAGCAGTACTTC
TRBJ2-1,TRBV12-3/TRBV12-4,TRBD2,many,CASSLLDQGGRFF,TGTGCCAGCAGTTTATTGGACCAGGGAGGGCGGTTCTTC
TRBJ1-5,TRBV7-8,-,many,CASSLVAGSGNQPQHF,TGTGCCAGCAGCTTAGTTGCAGGGTCAGGGAATCAGCCCCAGCATTTT
TRBJ1-5,TRBV28,-,many,CASSSSGAGNQPQHF,TGTGCCAGCAGTTCGTCAGGGGCAGGAAATCAGCCCCAGCATTTT
TRBJ2-7,TRBV20-1,-,many,CSARAGRSTYEQYF,TGCAGTGCTAGAGCCGGCAGGTCAACCTACGAGCAGTACTTC
TRBJ1-1,TRBV6-1,TRBD1,-,CASSKGGDRYNTEAFF,TGTGCCAGCAGTAAAGGTGGGGACAGATATAACACTGAAGCTTTCTTT
TRBJ2-7,TRBV11-2,TRBD2,many,CASSLPGAGASYEQYF,TGTGCCAGCAGCTTACCCGGGGCGGGAGCCTCCTACGAGCAGTACTTC